Only a few counts were recorded for the clone carrying this T cell receptor beta chain. Original analysis: Estimation of nucleated cell counts was performed using reference gene primer amplification. The assay was immunoSEQ multiplex PCR, and TCRdb's table has in-frame clones only and misses some. That table supplies the V and J calls and clone size; D and trimming were determined from the DNA. The sample holds approximately 150,000 clones, around 81% seen once. The entry originates in a study of blood T cell repertoires in COVID-19. Study-level background: COVID-19 samples collected from the United States, Italy and Spain covered acute and convalescent phases.

The germline gives CDR1 MDHEN, CDR2 SYDVKM. The length of the CDR3 is 15 residues. The V gene lost 4 bases and the J gene lost 3 bases, with 12 bases spanning the gap. The V gene is TRBV28, the J gene TRBJ1-4, with D perhaps matching TRBD1 (6 bases). The origin of this receptor is a man aged 55 to 70 with active or convalescent COVID-19. Sequencing was carried out using peripheral blood. The CDR3: CASSSPGGPNEKLFF. Here the CDR3 DNA reads TGTGCCAGCAGTTCCCCGGGGGGCCCTAATGAAAAACTGTTTTTT.